This TCR beta chain was retrieved from a study of spatial heterogeneity in lung cancer. The wider study: Every unique TCR and UMI combination, on average, appeared more than ten times in raw reads.

A few counts support this clonotype. TCRdb recomputed calls from the 5' RACE reads with MiXCR, one row per CDR3 protein. The sample comprises about 120,000 distinct CDR3 sequences, 12% of which are singletons, and roughly 15% rests with the top ten. CDR3 length: 14 residues. Trimming took 4 bases from V and 7 from J, leaving 14 bases between them. Germline CDR1 and CDR2: LNHDA and SQIVND (reference sequence). Described time point: blood at routine non-recurrence follow-up after resection. Unsorted tumor, nontumor lung tissue or cryopreserved PBMC supplied the whole RNA. V and J are TRBV19 and TRBJ2-1; perhaps TRBD2 as D (6 bases). This sequence originates from a male donor with early-stage non-small cell lung cancer. The input for sequencing was PBMCs, taken at follow-up. This chain's CDR3 is CASSTRAGRNEQFF. CDR3 nucleotides: TGTGCCAGTAGTACAAGGGCGGGGAGGAATGAGCAGTTCTTC.